The 20 T cell receptor beta chains given below trace back to one sample, sequenced in a study of blood T cell repertoires in COVID-19. The table came from immunoSEQ multiplex PCR; TCRdb's copy has only in-frame clones and leaves some out. This table has 380,000 or so clones, around 90% appearing once. The specimen sequenced was PBMCs or T cells enriched from blood (not recorded which). These receptors were taken from a woman aged 40 to 50 with acute COVID-19.

The rearrangement joins TRBV25-1 to TRBJ1-2, with D possibly TRBD1 on 5 matching bases. From germline, CDR1 is MGHDK and CDR2 SYGVNS. V shed 5 bases and J shed 4 bases, with 11 bases lying between them. The CDR3 consists of 13 residues. In nucleotides, the CDR3 is TGTGCCAGCAGTTGGCAGGGAGGCTATGGCTACACCTTC. It specifies CASSWQGGYGYTF.

A single count supports this clone. The chain couples TRBV6-6 to TRBJ2-2; 9 bases match TRBD2. J lost 1 base, V lost 0 bases, and 0 bases had no gene match. The CDR3 extends over 16 amino acids. Germline V gene data show CDR1 as MNHNY and CDR2 as SVGAGI (reference sequence). CDR3 residues: CASSYSRGGNTGELFF. The CDR3 DNA is TGTGCCAGCAGTTACTCGCGGGGGGGGAACACCGGGGAGCTGTTTTTT.

The rearrangement joins TRBV4-1 to TRBJ2-1; 7 bases fit TRBD1. The CDR3 loop spans 16 amino acids. V shed 1 base, J shed 5 bases, and the junction held 8 bases outside the gene matches. Germline assignment: CDR1 MGHRA and CDR2 YSYEKL. As DNA, the CDR3 is TGCGCCAGCAGCCAAGGATTGAGGGGGCAGCACAATGAGCAGTTCTTC. Translated: CASSQGLRGQHNEQFF.

The chain joins TRBV7-2 to TRBJ2-6; TRBD1 is a possible D gene (6 bases). The CDR3 spans 19 residues. The V end was cut by 4 bases, the J end by 0 bases, with 19 bases between. Germline values: CDR1 SGHTA, CDR2 FQGNSA. This CDR3 reads CASSSGVDRLYSGANVLTF. In DNA, the CDR3 is TGTGCCAGCAGCTCCGGCGTGGACAGATTATACTCTGGGGCCAACGTCCTGACTTTC.

The chain is built from TRBV11-2 and TRBJ2-7; no clear D. This CDR3 contains 15 residues. From germline, CDR1 is SGHAT and CDR2 FQNNGV. The V and J ends lost 1 base and 3 bases respectively, with 13 bases between them. DNA for the CDR3: TGTGCCAGCAGCTTAGGGTCTCTACTCCTCTACGAGCAGTACTTC. Translating it yields CASSLGSLLLYEQYF.

The chain uses TRBV21-1 and TRBJ2-1; the listed D gene, TRBD1, was not tested against the DNA. TRBV21-1 is a listed pseudogene. This CDR3 spans 17 amino acids. The DNA of the CDR3 is TGTGCCAGCAGCAAAGCAGGGGGACATAATTCCTACAATGAGCAGTTCTTC. Its protein is CASSKAGGHNSYNEQFF.

This chain joins TRBV4-1 and TRBJ2-7; 10 bases are shared with TRBD1. CDR3 length: 15 residues. The V gene end was trimmed by 1 base and the J gene end by 5 bases; junction bases not matched to a gene: 5. Germline CDR1 MGHRA, CDR2 YSYEKL. The DNA for the CDR3 is TGCGCCAGCAGCCAAGTGTGGGGACAGGGGAACGAGCAGTACTTC. It is translated as CASSQVWGQGNEQYF.

This rearrangement joins TRBV18 to TRBJ1-4; no clear D. The ends were cut back, 3 bases at V and 8 bases at J, with 16 bases in the middle. The CDR3 covers 15 residues. Looked up from germline, CDR1 is KGHSH and CDR2 is LQKENI. The CDR3 DNA reads TGTGCCAGCTCACCCAAAGACCCTCCGGGGGAAAAACTGTTTTTT. Amino acids: CASSPKDPPGEKLFF. Looking up the rest from reference TRBV18 and TRBJ1-4 gives the full variable domain: NAGVMQNPRHLVRRRGQEARLRCSPMKGHSHVYWYRQLPEEGLKFMVYLQKENIIDESGMPKERFSAEFPKEGPSILRIQQVVRGDSAAYFCASSPKDPPGEKLFFGSGTQLSVL.

The chain couples TRBV19 to TRBJ2-5; 7 bases are shared with TRBD2. V shed 3 bases, J shed 4 bases, and the junction held 17 bases outside the gene matches. This CDR3 region has 18 residues. CDR1 is LNHDA, CDR2 SQIVND, per germline (reference sequence). This CDR3 is CASSMVFGEAGVRETQYF. CDR3 coding DNA: TGTGCCAGTAGTATGGTGTTCGGTGAGGCGGGGGTTAGAGAGACCCAGTACTTC.

This clone has just a few counts. The rearrangement uses TRBV6-6 and TRBJ2-1, with D possibly matching TRBD1 (6 bases). CDR1 and CDR2 from the germline V gene are MNHNY and SVGAGI (reference sequence). Trimming left V 8 bases short and J 2 bases short, with 10 bases between. This CDR3 has 13 residues. CDR3 nucleotides: TGTGCCAGCGGCAGGGGAACCTACAATGAGCAGTTCTTC. Its protein is CASGRGTYNEQFF.

This chain uses TRBV30 with TRBJ1-1; D unresolved. In germline, CDR1 is GTSNPN, CDR2 SVGIG (reference sequence). This CDR3 region has 13 residues. Between the trimmed V and J ends, which lost 8 bases and 5 bases, there was a span of 18 bases. The CDR3 DNA follows: TGTGCCGTGATGCAACAAGTAATTACTGAAGCTTTCTTT. Translation gives CAVMQQVITEAFF. Complete variable domain (other parts from reference TRBV30 and TRBJ1-1): SQTIHQWPATLVQPVGSPLSLECTVEGTSNPNLYWYRQAAGRGLQLLFYSVGIGQISSEVPQNLSASRPQDRQFILSSKKLLLSDSGFYLCAVMQQVITEAFFGQGTRLTVV.

The chain recombines TRBV30 with TRBJ2-1, with D possibly being TRBD2 (7 bases). The germline V gene encodes CDR1 GTSNPN and CDR2 SVGIG (reference sequence). The V end was cut by 0 bases, the J end by 7 bases, with 16 bases between. The CDR3 extends over 15 amino acids. The CDR3 loop is CAWSVGGGLRNEQFF. CDR3 coding DNA: TGTGCCTGGAGTGTAGGGGGGGGCCTAAGGAATGAGCAGTTCTTC.

This chain links TRBV6-5 with TRBJ1-3; D is unclear. The CDR3 has 13 amino acids. Germline CDR1 reads MNHEY; CDR2 reads SVGAGI. Trimming took off 8 bases at V and 0 bases at J, with 8 bases between the two ends. Here the CDR3 DNA reads TGTGCCAGCGGGCGTAACTCTGGAAACACCATATATTTT. Translation: CASGRNSGNTIYF.

The chain uses TRBV19 and TRBJ1-2, with a tentative D call TRBD1 (6 bases). V lost 6 bases, J lost 1 base, and 21 bases lay in between. The germline gives CDR1 LNHDA, CDR2 SQIVND (reference sequence). CDR3 size: 17 residues. Written as DNA, the CDR3 is TGTGCCAGTAGACCCCTGGCAGGGGTAGATGGTAACTATGGCTACACCTTC. This codes for CASRPLAGVDGNYGYTF.

V gene TRBV7-9 combines with J gene TRBJ2-7, with unresolved D. The CDR3 spans 13 residues. Trimming removed 2 bases from V and 2 bases from J, with 7 bases in between. CDR1 is SEHNR and CDR2 is FQNEAQ in the germline V gene (reference sequence). CDR3 in DNA: TGTGCCAGCAGCTTACTGGGCCCCTACGAGCAGTACTTC. It yields the protein CASSLLGPYEQYF.

The rearrangement uses TRBV25-1 and TRBJ1-2, with D perhaps matching TRBD1 (6 bases). Germline V lookup: CDR1 MGHDK, CDR2 SYGVNS. V lost 7 bases to trimming and J lost 7 bases, with 16 bases between them. The CDR3 runs to 13 residues. CDR3 sequence reads: CASTGNRAAGYTF. DNA of the CDR3: TGTGCCAGCACCGGGAACAGGGCGGCTGGCTACACCTTC.

The genes are TRBV5-1 and TRBJ2-6; no definite D call. This CDR3 spans 15 amino acids. Trimming took off 1 base at V and 1 base at J, with 6 bases between the two ends. CDR1 SGHRS and CDR2 YFSETQ come from the germline V gene. For the CDR3, the DNA is TGCGCCAGCAGCTTGACGGTATCTGGGGCCAACGTCCTGACTTTC. As protein: CASSLTVSGANVLTF. The full variable domain, with the rest looked up from reference TRBV5-1 and TRBJ2-6, is KAGVTQTPRYLIKTRGQQVTLSCSPISGHRSVSWYQQTPGQGLQFLFEYFSETQRNKGNFPGRFSGRQFSNSRSEMNVSTLELGDSALYLCASSLTVSGANVLTFGAGSRLTVL.

This chain links TRBV2 with TRBJ2-2, with a possible D match to TRBD2 (5 bases). The V end lost 7 bases, the J end lost 4 bases, and 13 bases lay between the germline ends. Germline CDR1 reads SNHLY; CDR2 reads FYNNEI. The CDR3 consists of 14 residues. CDR3 coding DNA: TGTGCCAGCAAACCCGGGGTGGCCACCGGGGAGCTGTTTTTT. As protein: CASKPGVATGELFF.

This chain links TRBV21-1 with TRBJ2-3; TRBD2, the table's D call, lacks a check against the DNA. TRBV21-1 is a listed pseudogene. The CDR3 consists of 19 residues. The CDR3 bases are TGTGCCAGCAGCAAAGCTTCTGGCGGGGGGAGTTCTGGCACAGATACGCAGTATTTT. Amino acid sequence: CASSKASGGGSSGTDTQYF.

The J gene is TRBJ2-7, the V gene TRBV2; TRBD1 agrees at 8 bases. V trimming: 5 bases; J trimming: 5 bases; junction bases outside the gene matches: 5. Germline V lookup: CDR1 SNHLY, CDR2 FYNNEI. The CDR3 sequence is 13 residues long. The CDR3 protein is CASSWTGNHEQYF. The CDR3 DNA is TGTGCCAGCAGTTGGACAGGGAACCACGAGCAGTACTTC.